Sequencing of this TCR beta chain was carried out in a study of OX40 agonist ivuxolimab in advanced cancers. Looking at the study overall: Partial responses were seen in three patients, one with hepatocellular carcinoma and two with cutaneous melanoma.

The CDR3 covers 14 residues. V lost 1 base and J lost 1, with 7 bases in between. Germline values: CDR1 SGHTA, CDR2 FQGNSA. Sequencing was performed with immunoSEQ multiplex PCR; in TCRdb, only in-frame clones are kept and a portion is missing. The data contain about 91,000 clones, approximately 87% of them seen just once; the ten biggest clones take up approximately 4.8%. The sample consisted of CD4+ or CD8+ T cells sorted from blood, taken in a trial of the OX40 agonist ivuxolimab. The rearrangement joins TRBV7-2 to TRBJ2-5; D remains ambiguous. The TCR sequence derives from an adult with an advanced solid tumor such as melanoma, head and neck, liver or kidney cancer. CDR3 sequence: CASSLVYGQETQYF. The CDR3 DNA is TGTGCCAGCAGCTTAGTTTACGGCCAAGAGACCCAGTACTTC.